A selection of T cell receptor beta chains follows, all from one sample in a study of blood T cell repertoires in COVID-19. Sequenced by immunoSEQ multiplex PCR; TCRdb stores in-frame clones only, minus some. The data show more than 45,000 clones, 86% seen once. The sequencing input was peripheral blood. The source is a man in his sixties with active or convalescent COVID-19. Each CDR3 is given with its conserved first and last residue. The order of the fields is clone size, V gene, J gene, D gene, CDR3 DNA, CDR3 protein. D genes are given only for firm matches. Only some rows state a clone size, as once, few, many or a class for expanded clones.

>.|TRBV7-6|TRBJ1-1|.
TGTGCCAGCAGCGCTCAGATGGGGGCCACCACTGAAGCTTTCTTT
CASSAQMGATTEAFF
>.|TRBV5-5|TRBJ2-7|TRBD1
TGTGCCAGCAGCTTGTGGTGGGACAGGGGCTACGAGCAGTACTTC
CASSLWWDRGYEQYF
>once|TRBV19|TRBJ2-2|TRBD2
TGTGCCAGTAGTAGGGCGGGAGCGGGGAACACCGGGGAGCTGTTTTTT
CASSRAGAGNTGELFF
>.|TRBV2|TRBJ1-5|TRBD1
TGTGCCAGCAGTGTCCTGACAGGGGGCAATCAGCCCCAGCATTTT
CASSVLTGGNQPQHF
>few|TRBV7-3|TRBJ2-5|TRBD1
TGTGCCAGCAGCCACGGACAGGGTGAGACCCAGTACTTC
CASSHGQGETQYF
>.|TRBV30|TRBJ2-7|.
TGTGCCTGGAGTCCCACGGACAGATACTACGAGCAGTACTTC
CAWSPTDRYYEQYF
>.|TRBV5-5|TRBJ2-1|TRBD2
TGTGCCAGCCGCCTACTAGCGGGGGGAAACAATGAGCAGTTCTTC
CASRLLAGGNNEQFF
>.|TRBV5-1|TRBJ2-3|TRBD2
TGCGCCAGCAGCGCAACGACTAGCGGCACAGATACGCAGTATTTT
CASSATTSGTDTQYF
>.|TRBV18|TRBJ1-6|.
TGTGCCAGCTCACCGGAGCAACCGGGGGATTCACCCCTCCACTTT
CASSPEQPGDSPLHF
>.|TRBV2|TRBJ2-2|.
TGTGCCAGCAGTGGTGGGGGGACGAACACCGGGGAGCTGTTTTTT
CASSGGGTNTGELFF
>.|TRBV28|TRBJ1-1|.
TGTGCCAGCAGCTATGGCACTGAAGCTTTCTTT
CASSYGTEAFF
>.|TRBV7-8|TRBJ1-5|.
TGTGCCAGCAGCTCCGGACAGAACAATCAGCCCCAGCATTTT
CASSSGQNNQPQHF
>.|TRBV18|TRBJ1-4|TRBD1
TGTGCCAGCTCACAACTTACAGGGGTAGGCGATGAAAAACTGTTTTTT
CASSQLTGVGDEKLFF
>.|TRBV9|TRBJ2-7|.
TGTGCCAGCAGCCAGGACAGTGGCGGCTACGAGCAGTACTTC
CASSQDSGGYEQYF
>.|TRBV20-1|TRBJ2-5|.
TGCAGTGCTAGTGCCCCCCCGGGAGAGACCCAGTACTTC
CSASAPPGETQYF
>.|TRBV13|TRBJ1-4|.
TGTGCCAGCAGCTTTCGACAGAATGAAAAACTGTTTTTT
CASSFRQNEKLFF
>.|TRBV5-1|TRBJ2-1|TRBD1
TGCGCCAGCAGCTTGGCTGGGACAGGGTTTTACAATGAGCAGTTCTTC
CASSLAGTGFYNEQFF
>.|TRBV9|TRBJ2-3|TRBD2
TGTGCCAGCAGCGGAGAGACTAGCGGGGGGCCGACAGATACGCAGTATTTT
CASSGETSGGPTDTQYF
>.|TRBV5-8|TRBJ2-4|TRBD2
TGTGCCAGCAGCTCCCTCGGACTAGCGAAGTACTTC
CASSSLGLAKYF
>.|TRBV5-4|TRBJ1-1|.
TGTGCCAGCAGCTTGGGTTTACTACAGGGTCACAACACTGAAGCTTTCTTT
CASSLGLLQGHNTEAFF
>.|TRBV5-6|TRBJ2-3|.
TGTGCCAGCAGCCCGAGAATAGATACGCAGTATTTT
CASSPRIDTQYF
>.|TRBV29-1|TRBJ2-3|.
TGCAGCGTTGGAGAGGAGGGTGTTTATACGCAGTATTTT
CSVGEEGVYTQYF
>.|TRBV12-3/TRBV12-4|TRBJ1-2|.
TGTGCCAGCACCACAGGGTTTACGGGCTACACCTTC
CASTTGFTGYTF
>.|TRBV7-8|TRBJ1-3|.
TGTGCCAGCAGCTTAGGCTGGGCAGGGGAACGAAACACCATATATTTT
CASSLGWAGERNTIYF
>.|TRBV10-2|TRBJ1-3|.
TGCGCCAGCAGTGAGGGCAGTTCTGGAAACACCATATATTTT
CASSEGSSGNTIYF
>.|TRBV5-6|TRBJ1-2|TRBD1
TGTGCCAGCAGCTGGGGGACAGGTGGCTATGGCTACACCTTC
CASSWGTGGYGYTF
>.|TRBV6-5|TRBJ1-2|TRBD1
TGTGCCAGCAGACAGGGACAGGGGAGGGGTGGCTACACCTTC
CASRQGQGRGGYTF
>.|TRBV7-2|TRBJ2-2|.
TGTGCCAGCAGCCCCGAAGGGGTGCGGATATTAAACACCGGGGAGCTGTTTTTT
CASSPEGVRILNTGELFF
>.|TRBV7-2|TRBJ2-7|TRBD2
TGTGCCAGCAGCTTAGATACGAGCGGGGGGCACCGCGAGCAGTACTTC
CASSLDTSGGHREQYF
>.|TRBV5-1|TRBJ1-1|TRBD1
TGCGCCAGCAGCTTGGAAGGGGGCGCCGGAGCTTTCTTT
CASSLEGGAGAFF
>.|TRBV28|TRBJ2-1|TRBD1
TGTGCCAGCAGTTTGGAGGACAGGGGGCTCGATGAGCAGTTCTTC
CASSLEDRGLDEQFF
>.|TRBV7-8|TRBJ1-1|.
TGTGCCAGCAGCCCTAAAGACAGCACTGAAGCTTTCTTT
CASSPKDSTEAFF
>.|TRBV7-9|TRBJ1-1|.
TGTGCCAGCAGCGCGCCGGGACAAGGGGCGTTGGCTTTCTTT
CASSAPGQGALAFF
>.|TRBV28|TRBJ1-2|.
TGTGCCAGCAGATCTACTGGGGTGGGAGAGGACTACACCTTC
CASRSTGVGEDYTF
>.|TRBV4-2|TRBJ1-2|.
TGTGCCAGCAGCCAAGATCTGGCAGGGAACTATGGCTACACCTTC
CASSQDLAGNYGYTF